These 28 T cell receptor beta chains were all obtained from the same sample, sequenced in a study of blood T cell repertoires in COVID-19 (TCRdb year 2020). The receptor library was made with the immunoSEQ multiplex PCR assay. TCRdb's version of the immuneACCESS table is confined to in-frame rearrangements and falls short of the full clone set. An unresolved V gene accounts for under half of the shortfall where checked; the remainder is of unknown origin. The sample data list some 150,000 clones, and 80% to 90% of these were observed just once. The ten largest clones represent roughly 15% of the sample. The sequenced sample consisted of PBMCs or T cells enriched from blood (not recorded which). The receptors were sampled from a man aged 50-60 years who had recovered from COVID-19.

The CDR3 bases are TGTGCCAGCAGCTTAGTCCTCACTGAAGCTTTCTTT. The encoded protein is CASSLVLTEAFF. The chain uses TRBV7-9 and TRBJ1-1; no clear D. CDR3 size: 12 residues. V lost 1 base and J lost 4, with 4 bases in between. Per the germline V gene, CDR1 is SEHNR and CDR2 is FQNEAQ (reference sequence).

The chain combines TRBV19 with TRBJ1-2; D is ambiguous. Deletions cut 5 bases from V and 0 bases from J, with 16 bases between. This CDR3 contains 16 residues. Germline V lookup: CDR1 LNHDA, CDR2 SQIVND (reference sequence). The CDR3, as DNA: TGTGCCAGTAGTGACCGGGGTCAGCCTTCTAACTATGGCTACACCTTC. Translated: CASSDRGQPSNYGYTF.

This clone was picked up one time. The J gene is TRBJ2-3, the V gene TRBV4-2; no definite D call. CDR3 size: 15 residues. CDR1 and CDR2 (germline): LGHNA, YNFKEQ. The ends were cut back, 2 bases at V and 1 base at J, with 10 bases in the middle. The CDR3 loop is CASSQTLLGTDTQYF. CDR3 DNA: TGTGCCAGCAGCCAAACACTACTGGGCACAGATACGCAGTATTTT.

The chain is built from TRBV6-5 and TRBJ2-7; 7 nucleotides agree with TRBD1. The junction had 9 bases not matched to a gene; V was cut back by 11 bases and J by 5 bases. Looked up from germline, CDR1 is MNHEY and CDR2 is SVGAGI. The CDR3 is 12 residues long. CDR3 loop: CALGGQSHEQYF. In DNA form, the CDR3 reads TGTGCCCTAGGGGGACAGTCCCACGAGCAGTACTTC.

V gene TRBV30 combines with J gene TRBJ1-1; D is unclear. There are 15 residues in the CDR3. Germline values: CDR1 GTSNPN, CDR2 SVGIG (reference sequence). The V end lost 0 bases, the J end lost 0 bases, and 11 bases lay between the germline ends. Here the CDR3 DNA reads TGTGCCTGGAGTGTACTACGGGGAATGAACACTGAAGCTTTCTTT. Translating it yields CAWSVLRGMNTEAFF. The full variable domain, rest sourced from reference TRBV30 and TRBJ1-1, is SQTIHQWPATLVQPVGSPLSLECTVEGTSNPNLYWYRQAAGRGLQLLFYSVGIGQISSEVPQNLSASRPQDRQFILSSKKLLLSDSGFYLCAWSVLRGMNTEAFFGQGTRLTVV.

The J gene is TRBJ1-5, the V gene TRBV5-1; 8 positions agree with TRBD1. Germline V gene lookup returns CDR1 SGHRS and CDR2 YFSETQ. V lost 4 bases to trimming and J lost 2 bases; unmatched junction nucleotides: 11. The length of the CDR3 is 17 residues. CDR3 DNA: TGCGCCAGCAGCCAAGGTACTCAGACAGGGGGCAATCAGCCCCAGCATTTT. Translation gives CASSQGTQTGGNQPQHF.

This sequence joins TRBV25-1 and TRBJ2-7, with 15 bases fitting TRBD2. J was trimmed by 3 bases and V by 7 bases; bases with no gene match: 4. The CDR3 contains 15 residues. Germline CDR1 reads MGHDK; CDR2 reads SYGVNS. DNA for the CDR3: TGTGCCAGCACTAGGACTAGCGGGGGGGTCTACGAGCAGTACTTC. Amino acids: CASTRTSGGVYEQYF.

This clone was counted only a few times. The chain combines TRBV28 with TRBJ1-6; 8 bases line up with TRBD1. The CDR3 extends over 17 amino acids. Germline loops: CDR1 MDHEN, CDR2 SYDVKM. J gave up 2 bases and V 7 bases, and 10 bases lay outside the gene matches. CDR3 loop: CASKFRGQGPYNSPLHF. DNA of the CDR3: TGTGCCAGCAAATTTCGAGGACAGGGTCCCTATAATTCACCCCTCCACTTT.

This clone has only a few counts. The rearrangement joins TRBV6-1 to TRBJ1-6; D remains ambiguous. The V gene's germline CDR1 is MNHNS and CDR2 SASEGT. The CDR3 contains 14 residues. Deletions cut 2 bases from V and 7 bases from J, with 9 bases between. CDR3 DNA: TGTGCCAGCAGTGAAAACAGCCACAATTCACCCCTCCACTTT. Its protein is CASSENSHNSPLHF.

The V gene is TRBV6-9, the J gene TRBJ1-1; D perhaps matches TRBD1 (6 bases). The CDR3 runs 15 residues. CDR1 is MNHGY, CDR2 SVAAGI, per germline. V was shortened by 6 bases and J by 5 bases, with 19 bases between the two germline ends. CDR3 bases: TGTGCCAGCAGCCACATCTCTACAGGGCGGACTGAAGCTTTCTTT. This gives the protein CASSHISTGRTEAFF.

This chain's CDR3 is CASSQDRLATYEQYF. The CDR3 DNA sequence: TGCGCCAGCAGCCAAGATCGCCTAGCGACCTACGAGCAGTACTTC. The chain employs TRBV4-1 and TRBJ2-7, with D possibly being TRBD2 (6 bases). Germline lookup yields CDR1 MGHRA and CDR2 YSYEKL. The CDR3 loop spans 15 amino acids. The germline V and J ends were trimmed by 0 bases and 2 bases, with 11 bases remaining between them.

CDR3 nucleotides: TGTGCCAGCAGCCAAGACCAGGGGGTAAGGGCTTTCTTT. It is translated as CASSQDQGVRAFF. The chain recombines TRBV3-1 (or the pseudogene TRBV3-2) with TRBJ1-1, with TRBD1 identical over 7 bases. V lost 0 bases to trimming and J lost 11 bases; unmatched junction nucleotides: 6. CDR3 length equals 13 residues. CDR1 and CDR2 (germline): LGHDT, YNNKEL (reference sequence).

The V gene is TRBV7-9, the J gene TRBJ2-3; D is unresolved. V lost 0 bases and J 0 bases, leaving 13 bases between the germline ends. Looked up from germline, CDR1 is SEHNR and CDR2 is FQNEAQ (reference sequence). The CDR3 length is 17 residues. CDR3 region: CASSLASRGRSTDTQYF. The CDR3 bases are TGTGCCAGCAGCTTAGCCTCCCGTGGGCGTAGCACAGATACGCAGTATTTT.

This chain joins TRBV5-1 and TRBJ2-2; a weak D match, TRBD2 (6 bases). The germline V gene encodes CDR1 SGHRS and CDR2 YFSETQ. The CDR3 loop spans 15 amino acids. V dropped 0 bases and J dropped 3 bases, with 9 bases sitting between them. The CDR3 sequence is CASSLGGTDTGELFF. The CDR3 DNA is TGCGCCAGCAGCTTGGGCGGGACCGACACCGGGGAGCTGTTTTTT.

The CDR3 loop reads CASSWAGGASNEKLFF. In DNA, the CDR3 is TGTGCCAGCAGTTGGGCTGGGGGGGCTTCTAATGAAAAACTGTTTTTT. The genes are TRBV27 and TRBJ1-4; a possible D gene is TRBD1 (6 bases). CDR3 length equals 16 residues. In germline, CDR1 is MNHEY, CDR2 SMNVEV (reference sequence). The germline V and J ends were trimmed by 4 bases and 3 bases, with 15 bases remaining between them.

The chain joins TRBV5-1 to TRBJ2-7, with 9 bases matching TRBD2. The CDR3 has 16 amino acids. J was trimmed by 5 bases and V by 0 bases; bases with no gene match: 9. In germline, CDR1 is SGHRS, CDR2 YFSETQ. CDR3 in DNA: TGCGCCAGCAGCTTGGCCTCGCGGGGGGGCCACAACGAGCAGTACTTC. Translation: CASSLASRGGHNEQYF.

The CDR3: CASSLNTGELFF. CDR3 DNA sequence: TGCGCCAGCAGCCTGAACACCGGGGAGCTGTTTTTT. This chain links TRBV5-1 with TRBJ2-2; D uncertain. V lost 4 bases and J lost 1, with 2 bases in between. Germline values: CDR1 SGHRS, CDR2 YFSETQ. There are 12 residues in the CDR3.

J is TRBJ1-2 and V is TRBV7-6; a weak D match, TRBD1 (5 bases). Germline CDR1 SGHVS, CDR2 FNYEAQ. The CDR3 sequence is 15 residues long. V was pared by 3 bases and J by 1 base, with 12 bases between. In DNA, the CDR3 is TGTGCCAGCAGCTTGGGGCCAGGGAATAACTATGGCTACACCTTC. Its translation: CASSLGPGNNYGYTF. Drawing the rest from reference TRBV7-6 and TRBJ1-2, the complete variable domain is GAGVSQSPRYKVTKRGQDVALRCDPISGHVSLYWYRQALGQGPEFLTYFNYEAQQDKSGLPNDRFSAERPEGSISTLTIQRTEQRDSAMYRCASSLGPGNNYGYTFGSGTRLTVV.

The gene calls are TRBV4-1 and TRBJ1-5; 8 bases fit TRBD1. The CDR3 has 17 amino acids. V trimming: 0 bases; J trimming: 6 bases; junction bases outside the gene matches: 10. The germline V gene encodes CDR1 MGHRA and CDR2 YSYEKL. The DNA of the CDR3 is TGCGCCAGCAGCCAAGATCGGGGGACAGGACTTAGTCAGCCCCAGCATTTT. Protein: CASSQDRGTGLSQPQHF.

The J gene is TRBJ1-2, the V gene TRBV6-5; TRBD1 aligns across 7 bases. Per the germline V gene, CDR1 is MNHEY and CDR2 is SVGAGI. With V trimmed by 7 bases and J by 7 bases, 6 bases remained unmatched. The CDR3 extends over 12 amino acids. The CDR3 DNA reads as TGTGCCAGCACCGCAACAGGGGTTGGCTACACCTTC. As protein: CASTATGVGYTF.

The gene calls are TRBV7-9 and TRBJ1-2; D is perhaps TRBD1 (5 bases). In germline, CDR1 is SEHNR, CDR2 FQNEAQ (reference sequence). Trimming took off 4 bases at V and 0 bases at J, with 12 bases between the two ends. The CDR3 covers 15 residues. In DNA, the CDR3 is TGTGCCAGCAGCTCTCAGGGTCGAACTAACTATGGCTACACCTTC. Translated, it gives CASSSQGRTNYGYTF.

In its sample, this clone was seen once. This chain links TRBV19 with TRBJ2-5; 7 nucleotides agree with TRBD2. Germline CDR1 LNHDA, CDR2 SQIVND (reference sequence). The CDR3 covers 15 residues. V lost 8 bases, J lost 1 base, and 10 bases stayed unmatched. The CDR3 loop is CASGGGATLQETQYF. In nucleotides, the CDR3 is TGTGCCAGTGGGGGGGGAGCGACACTCCAAGAGACCCAGTACTTC.

V and J are TRBV3-1 (or the pseudogene TRBV3-2) and TRBJ1-3, with D possibly TRBD1 on 6 matching bases. V was cut by 1 base and J by 15 bases, with 13 bases left in between. Germline lookup yields CDR1 LGHDT and CDR2 YNNKEL (reference sequence). This CDR3 has 12 residues. In DNA form, the CDR3 reads TGTGCCAGCAGCCAAGCAACCGGGACAAGATATTTT. This sequence encodes CASSQATGTRYF.

This clone was counted once. The chain recombines TRBV7-2 with TRBJ2-2; D is ambiguous. The CDR3 consists of 16 residues. Germline V lookup: CDR1 SGHTA, CDR2 FQGNSA. The germline V and J ends were trimmed by 4 bases and 0 bases, with 12 bases remaining between them. The DNA of the CDR3 is TGTGCCAGCAGCTCGCACTCGAAAGCGAACACCGGGGAGCTGTTTTTT. This sequence encodes CASSSHSKANTGELFF.

V and J are TRBV2 and TRBJ1-2, with 9 bases aligning to TRBD1. The CDR3 is 14 amino acids. Germline CDR1 is SNHLY and CDR2 is FYNNEI. J lost 4 bases, V lost 6 bases, and 6 bases had no gene match. In nucleotides, the CDR3 is TGTGCCAGCAGGGGACAGGGCGAACTCTATGGCTACACCTTC. Its translation: CASRGQGELYGYTF.

This clone was recorded only once. This chain's CDR3 is CASSLPGEQFF. CDR3 nucleotides: TGTGCCAGCAGCTTACCCGGTGAGCAGTTCTTC. The chain combines TRBV11-2 with TRBJ2-1; D uncertain. The CDR3 spans 11 residues. Germline values: CDR1 SGHAT, CDR2 FQNNGV. The V end lost 2 bases, the J end lost 9 bases, and 5 bases lay between the germline ends.

J is TRBJ2-1 and V is TRBV24-1; 14 nucleotides line up with TRBD2. The V segment lost 2 bases and the J segment 5 bases; nucleotides outside the gene matches: 4. The CDR3 totals 17 residues. Germline CDR1 reads KGHDR; CDR2 reads SFDVKD. The CDR3 loop is CATSDWTSGGQNNEQFF. The DNA for the CDR3 is TGTGCCACCAGTGATTGGACTAGCGGGGGGCAAAACAATGAGCAGTTCTTC.

This clone turned up a few times. V usage is TRBV28 and J usage is TRBJ1-2; D is unclear. The V end lost 2 bases, the J end lost 3 bases, and 4 bases lay between the germline ends. Germline CDR1 and CDR2: MDHEN and SYDVKM. This CDR3 is built from 12 residues. The CDR3 DNA reads as TGTGCCAGCAGTTTACCTTACTATGGCTACACCTTC. It specifies CASSLPYYGYTF.